The 18 T cell receptor beta chains below were found in one sample sequenced in a study of CD8 T cells in ankylosing spondylitis. TCRdb recomputed calls from the 5' RACE reads with MiXCR, one row per CDR3 protein. The table records 150,000 to 200,000 distinct CDR3 sequences, 30% to 40% of them present only once. The specimen was synovial fluid, either unsorted or a sorted T cell fraction (not recorded which). The receptors were sampled from a male donor with ankylosing spondylitis.

The CDR3 DNA sequence: TGTGCCAGCAGTGGTTGGGATGGCTACACCTTC. It is translated as CASSGWDGYTF. The V gene is TRBV28, the J gene TRBJ1-2, with D unclear. CDR3 length: 11 amino acids. Deletions cut 5 bases from V and 6 bases from J, with 7 bases between. Germline CDR1 is MDHEN and CDR2 is SYDVKM.

A few counts support this clonotype. The gene calls are TRBV6-1 and TRBJ1-6; the D gene is possibly TRBD1 (5 bases). Germline lookup yields CDR1 MNHNS and CDR2 SASEGT. Trimming took 6 bases from V and 7 from J, leaving 13 bases between them. The CDR3 is 14 residues long. This CDR3 reads CASREQWGNSPLHF. In nucleotides, the CDR3 is TGTGCCAGCAGGGAACAGTGGGGGAATTCACCCCTCCACTTT.

V and J are TRBV28 and TRBJ2-5; the match to TRBD2 covers 11 bases. The germline CDR1 and CDR2 sequences are MDHEN and SYDVKM. The junction had 3 bases not matched to a gene; V was cut back by 2 bases and J by 1 base. This CDR3 region has 16 residues. This chain's CDR3 is CASSLLAGGPQETQYF. CDR3 nucleotides: TGTGCCAGCAGTTTACTAGCGGGGGGCCCCCAAGAGACCCAGTACTTC.

V and J are TRBV7-3 and TRBJ2-1; weak D call: TRBD1 (6 bases). There are 13 residues in the CDR3. In germline, CDR1 is SGHTA, CDR2 FQGTGA. The V end lost 6 bases, the J end lost 3 bases, and 9 bases lay between the germline ends. CDR3 residues: CASSQGIYNEQFF. CDR3 DNA sequence: TGTGCCAGCAGTCAGGGGATCTACAATGAGCAGTTCTTC.

The chain recombines TRBV3-1 with TRBJ2-7; weak D call: TRBD1 (6 bases). Germline V gives CDR1 LGHDT, CDR2 YNNKEL (reference sequence). V was cut by 4 bases and J by 6 bases, with 19 bases left in between. The CDR3 is made up of 15 amino acids. CDR3: CASSPSPKQGVEQYF. CDR3 in DNA: TGTGCCAGCAGCCCCAGCCCCAAACAGGGCGTCGAGCAGTACTTC.

The sample holds many counts of this clonotype. V and J are TRBV7-2 and TRBJ2-1, with 7 positions matching TRBD1. There are 15 residues in the CDR3. Germline CDR1 is SGHTA and CDR2 is FQGNSA. Trimming removed 1 base from V and 1 base from J; junction bases left unmatched: 1. The CDR3 region is CASSLGGQSYNEQFF. CDR3 sequence (DNA): TGTGCCAGCAGCTTAGGGGGACAGTCCTACAATGAGCAGTTCTTC.

Remarks on this clonotype: Its ends do not fully match the called genes, so a read error is possible. The V and J genes are TRBV4-1 and TRBJ1-5; no reliable D call. The germline V gene has CDR1 MGHRA and CDR2 YSYEKL. CDR3 length: 8 residues. CDR3 bases: TGCGCCATCAGCCCCCAGCATTTT. Its protein is CAISPQHF.

The chain employs TRBV7-3 and TRBJ2-7; perhaps TRBD2 as D (6 bases). V lost 0 bases to trimming and J lost 7 bases, with 19 bases between them. The CDR3 contains 16 residues. Germline CDR1 reads SGHTA; CDR2 reads FQGTGA. The CDR3 loop is CASSLTGPGRESEQYF. CDR3 in DNA: TGTGCCAGCAGCTTAACGGGCCCGGGACGGGAGTCGGAGCAGTACTTC.

V is TRBV30 and J is TRBJ1-4; the D is unclear. The V end was cut by 0 bases, the J end by 0 bases, with 8 bases between. This CDR3 comprises 15 residues. Germline V lookup: CDR1 GTSNPN, CDR2 SVGIG (reference sequence). CDR3 in amino acids: CAWSVGSATNEKLFF. The CDR3 DNA reads as TGTGCCTGGAGTGTAGGATCCGCAACTAATGAAAAACTGTTTTTT.

This clonotype has just one count. The rearrangement joins TRBV12-3 or TRBV12-4 to TRBJ2-5; D not resolved. V was clipped by 7 bases and J by 0 bases, with 9 bases between them. The CDR3 consists of 13 residues. The CDR3 protein is CASNRLYQETQYF. Here the CDR3 DNA reads TGTGCCAGCAACCGCCTGTACCAAGAGACCCAGTACTTC.

This sequence joins TRBV12-5 and TRBJ2-2; D is undetermined. The germline V gene has CDR1 LGHNT and CDR2 FRNRAP. V lost 0 bases and J 0 bases, leaving 11 bases between the germline ends. The CDR3 extends over 17 amino acids. In DNA, the CDR3 is TGTGCTAGTGGTTTGGTACTTGTCTACCCGAACACCGGGGAGCTGTTTTTT. Translation gives CASGLVLVYPNTGELFF.

This clonotype was seen a handful of times. V is TRBV6-2 or TRBV6-3 and J is TRBJ2-7; the D gene is possibly TRBD1 (6 bases). Germline-derived CDR1 and CDR2 are MNHEY and SVGEGT. Trimming pared 5 bases from V and 3 bases from J, leaving 23 bases between. The CDR3 runs to 17 residues. CDR3 DNA sequence: TGTGCCAGCAGTCATAGGGAGACGGGACAACGGGGCTACGAGCAGTACTTC. It yields the protein CASSHRETGQRGYEQYF.

This clonotype was seen a few times. The chain joins TRBV6-2 or TRBV6-3 to TRBJ1-1; the D gene is possibly TRBD1 (6 bases). Trimming left V 2 bases short and J 14 bases short, with 18 bases between. Germline lookup yields CDR1 MNHEY and CDR2 SVGEGT. The CDR3 totals 13 residues. As DNA, the CDR3 is TGTGCCAGCAGTTACCCCGGGACAAAGGGAAAATTCTTT. Its protein product is CASSYPGTKGKFF.

This clonotype has only a few counts. The chain combines TRBV7-2 with TRBJ1-5, with TRBD1 as a possible D gene (5 bases). V lost 5 bases and J 3 bases, leaving 14 bases between the germline ends. The CDR3 runs to 15 residues. Looked up from germline, CDR1 is SGHTA and CDR2 is FQGNSA. CDR3 residues: CASSPLSGTNQPQHF. The CDR3 region has the DNA TGTGCCAGCAGCCCTCTTTCAGGGACCAATCAGCCCCAGCATTTT.

The chain couples TRBV18 to TRBJ2-2, with 11 bases that match TRBD2. V was pared by 2 bases and J by 1 base, with 9 bases of the junction left unmatched. The germline V gene has CDR1 KGHSH and CDR2 LQKENI. The CDR3 covers 19 residues. The CDR3 loop reads CASSPELAGGTGNTGELFF. As DNA, the CDR3 is TGTGCCAGCTCACCAGAGCTAGCGGGAGGAACTGGGAACACCGGGGAGCTGTTTTTT.

This clonotype has only a few counts. This rearrangement joins TRBV28 to TRBJ1-2; D unclear. Per germline, CDR1 MDHEN and CDR2 SYDVKM. This CDR3 contains 11 residues. Trimming cost V 10 bases and J 1 base, with 7 bases left between them. CDR3 bases: TGTGCCACCCTGAATAACTATGGCTACACCTTC. Amino acid sequence: CATLNNYGYTF.

The chain is built from TRBV28 and TRBJ2-1, with 8 bases aligning to TRBD2. CDR3 size: 15 residues. Losses at the gene ends were 6 bases for V and 4 bases for J; bases not matched to a gene: 8. Germline V gene data show CDR1 as MDHEN and CDR2 as SYDVKM. The CDR3 DNA follows: TGTGCCAGCAGCGCCCCCCGGGGGGGGTACAATGAGCAGTTCTTC. Protein sequence: CASSAPRGGYNEQFF. Looking up the rest from reference TRBV28 and TRBJ2-1 gives the full variable domain: DVKVTQSSRYLVKRTGEKVFLECVQDMDHENMFWYRQDPGLGLRLIYFSYDVKMKEKGDIPEGYSVSREKKERFSLILESASTNQTSMYLCASSAPRGGYNEQFFGPGTRLTVL.

The V and J genes are TRBV12-3 or TRBV12-4 and TRBJ1-1; D is uncertain. The CDR3 runs to 13 residues. V lost 1 base to trimming and J lost 3 bases, with 6 bases between them. The DNA of the CDR3 is TGTGCCAGCAGTTTAGGCAGCTACACTGAAGCTTTCTTT. As protein: CASSLGSYTEAFF.